This T cell receptor beta chain comes out of a study of cytomegalovirus exposure and HLA in healthy donors. Study-wide points: Across HLA loci, a later analysis found differing TCR association rates, with DRB1 most and HLA-C fewest.

The primer mix had 60 Vbeta and 13 Jbeta primers. Repertoires were generated with immunoSEQ multiplex PCR, while TCRdb's copy carries only in-frame clones and drops some. This sample yields 60,000 to 70,000 clones, of which around 80% are seen a single time; 2.5% to 3% belongs to the top ten. The CDR3 extends over 17 amino acids. The V gene's germline CDR1 is MNHEY and CDR2 SMNVEV (reference sequence). Trimming removed 2 bases at V and 0 bases at J, with 16 bases between. Of note for this clone: The antigen is not known.

The J gene is TRBJ1-2, the V gene TRBV27; D perhaps matches TRBD1 (6 bases). The sequence was obtained from a woman aged 25 to 39 in good health and CMV-seronegative. The specimen was PBMCs. DNA of the CDR3: TGTGCCAGCAGTTTACGGGGTGGGGGGGCGGCTAACTATGGCTACACCTTC. It codes for CASSLRGGGAANYGYTF.